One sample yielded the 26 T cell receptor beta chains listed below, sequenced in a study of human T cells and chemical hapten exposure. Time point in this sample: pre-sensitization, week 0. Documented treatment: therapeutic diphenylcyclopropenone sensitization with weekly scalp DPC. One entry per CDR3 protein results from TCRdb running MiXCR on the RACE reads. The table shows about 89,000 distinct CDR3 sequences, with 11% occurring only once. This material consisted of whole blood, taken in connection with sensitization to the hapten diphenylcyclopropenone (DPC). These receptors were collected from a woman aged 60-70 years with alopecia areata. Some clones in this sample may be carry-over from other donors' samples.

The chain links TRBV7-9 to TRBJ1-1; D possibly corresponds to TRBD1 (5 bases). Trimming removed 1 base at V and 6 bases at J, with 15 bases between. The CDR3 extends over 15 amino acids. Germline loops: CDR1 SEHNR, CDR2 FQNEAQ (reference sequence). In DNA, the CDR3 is TGTGCCAGCAGCTTAGTGCTCGCCCGGGGGTCTGAAGCTTTCTTT. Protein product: CASSLVLARGSEAFF.

CDR3 loop: CASSLSQGAMGKLFF. In nucleotides, the CDR3 is TGTGCCAGCAGTTTAAGTCAGGGGGCCATGGGAAAACTGTTTTTT. The chain combines TRBV27 with TRBJ1-4; 8 positions agree with TRBD1. V trimming: 2 bases; J trimming: 10 bases; junction bases outside the gene matches: 9. The V gene's germline CDR1 is MNHEY and CDR2 SMNVEV (reference sequence). The CDR3 contains 15 residues.

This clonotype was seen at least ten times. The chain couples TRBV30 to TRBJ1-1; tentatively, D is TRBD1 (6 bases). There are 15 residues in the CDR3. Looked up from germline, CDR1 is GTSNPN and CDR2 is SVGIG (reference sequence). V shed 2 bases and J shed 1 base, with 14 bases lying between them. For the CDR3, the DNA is TGTGCCTGGAGTTTACCGGACAGACAGAACACTGAAGCTTTCTTT. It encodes CAWSLPDRQNTEAFF.

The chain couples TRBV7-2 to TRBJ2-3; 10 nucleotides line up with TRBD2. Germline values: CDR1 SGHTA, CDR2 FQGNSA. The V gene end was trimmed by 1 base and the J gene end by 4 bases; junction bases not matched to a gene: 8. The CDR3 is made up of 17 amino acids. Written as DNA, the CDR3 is TGTGCCAGCAGCTTAGGCGTTAGCGGGGGGCATGCAGATACGCAGTATTTT. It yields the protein CASSLGVSGGHADTQYF.

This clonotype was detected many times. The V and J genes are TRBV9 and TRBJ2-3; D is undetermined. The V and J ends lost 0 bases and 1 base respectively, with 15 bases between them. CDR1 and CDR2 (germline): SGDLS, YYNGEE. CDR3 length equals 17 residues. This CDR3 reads CASSVAAQIPRTDTQYF. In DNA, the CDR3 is TGTGCCAGCAGCGTAGCGGCCCAGATTCCCCGCACAGATACGCAGTATTTT.

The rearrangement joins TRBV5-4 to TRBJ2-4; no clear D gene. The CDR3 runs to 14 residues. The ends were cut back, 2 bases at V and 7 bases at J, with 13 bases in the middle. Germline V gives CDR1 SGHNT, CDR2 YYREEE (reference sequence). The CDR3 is CASSFFPQGNIQYF. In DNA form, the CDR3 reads TGTGCCAGCAGCTTTTTCCCTCAAGGGAACATTCAGTACTTC.

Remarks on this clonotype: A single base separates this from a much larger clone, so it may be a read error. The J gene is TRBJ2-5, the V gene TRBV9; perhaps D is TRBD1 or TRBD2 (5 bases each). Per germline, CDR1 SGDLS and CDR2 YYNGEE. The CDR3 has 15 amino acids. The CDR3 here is CTSSDPGASQETQYF. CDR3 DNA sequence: TGTACCAGCAGCGATCCCGGGGCATCCCAAGAGACCCAGTACTTC.

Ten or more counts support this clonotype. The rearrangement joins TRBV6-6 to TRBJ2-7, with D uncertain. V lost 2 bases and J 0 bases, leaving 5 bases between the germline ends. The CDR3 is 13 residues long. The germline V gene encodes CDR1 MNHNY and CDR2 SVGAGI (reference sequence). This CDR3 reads CASSYGDSYEQYF. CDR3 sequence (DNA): TGTGCCAGCAGTTACGGGGACTCCTACGAGCAGTACTTC.

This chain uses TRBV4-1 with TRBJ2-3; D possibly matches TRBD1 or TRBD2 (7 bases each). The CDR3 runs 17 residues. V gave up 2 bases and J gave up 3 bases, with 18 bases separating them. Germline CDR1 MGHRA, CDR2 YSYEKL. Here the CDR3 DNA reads TGCGCCAGCAGCCAATCAAACCAGGGGGGGCTGACAGATACGCAGTATTTT. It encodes CASSQSNQGGLTDTQYF.

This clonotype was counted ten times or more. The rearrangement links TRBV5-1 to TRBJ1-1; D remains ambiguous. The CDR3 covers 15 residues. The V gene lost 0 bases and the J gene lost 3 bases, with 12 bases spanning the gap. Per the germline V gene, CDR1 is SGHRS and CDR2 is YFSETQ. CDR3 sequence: CASSLGLYGDTEAFF. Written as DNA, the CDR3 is TGCGCCAGCAGCTTGGGATTATACGGGGACACTGAAGCTTTCTTT.

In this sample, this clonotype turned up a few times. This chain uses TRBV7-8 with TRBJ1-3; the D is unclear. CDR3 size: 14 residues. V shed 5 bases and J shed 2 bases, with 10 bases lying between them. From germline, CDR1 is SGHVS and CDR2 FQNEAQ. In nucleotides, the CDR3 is TGTGCCAGCAGCCCCCGCGTAGCTGGAAACACCATATATTTT. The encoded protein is CASSPRVAGNTIYF.

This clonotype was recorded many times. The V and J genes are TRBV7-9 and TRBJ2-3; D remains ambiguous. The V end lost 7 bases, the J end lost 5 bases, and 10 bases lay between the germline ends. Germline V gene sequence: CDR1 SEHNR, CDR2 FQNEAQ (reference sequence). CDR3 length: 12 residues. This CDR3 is CASTRIGDTQYF. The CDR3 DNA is TGTGCCAGCACCCGGATAGGAGATACGCAGTATTTT. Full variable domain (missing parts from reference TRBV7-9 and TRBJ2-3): DTGVSQNPRHKITKRGQNVTFRCDPISEHNRLYWYRQTLGQGPEFLTYFQNEAQLEKSRLLSDRFSAERPKGSFSTLEIQRTEQGDSAMYLCASTRIGDTQYFGPGTRLTVL.

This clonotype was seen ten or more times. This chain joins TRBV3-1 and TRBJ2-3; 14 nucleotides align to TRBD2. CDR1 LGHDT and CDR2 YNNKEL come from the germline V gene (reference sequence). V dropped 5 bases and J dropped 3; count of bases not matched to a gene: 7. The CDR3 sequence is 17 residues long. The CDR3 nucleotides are TGTGCCAGCAGCAGGACTAGCGGGGGGTCTCAAACAGATACGCAGTATTTT. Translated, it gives CASSRTSGGSQTDTQYF.

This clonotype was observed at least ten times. The CDR3 DNA follows: TGTGCCAGCAGTTTTGGCGAGTTGAACACTGAAGCTTTCTTT. Its translation is CASSFGELNTEAFF. The chain couples TRBV12-3 or TRBV12-4 to TRBJ1-1; no clear D. With 3 bases removed from V and 0 bases from J, the gap between germline ends came to 8 bases. This CDR3 comprises 14 residues.

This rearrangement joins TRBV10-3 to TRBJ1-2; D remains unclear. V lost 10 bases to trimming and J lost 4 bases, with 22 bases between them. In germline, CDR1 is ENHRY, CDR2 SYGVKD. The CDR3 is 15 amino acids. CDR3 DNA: TGTGCCACTACTTCGCGAAAAGACCCCTCCTATGGCTACACCTTC. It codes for CATTSRKDPSYGYTF.

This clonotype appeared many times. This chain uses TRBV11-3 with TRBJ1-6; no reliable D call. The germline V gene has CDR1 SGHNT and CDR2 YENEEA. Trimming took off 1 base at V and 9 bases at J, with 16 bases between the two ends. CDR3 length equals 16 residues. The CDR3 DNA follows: TGTGCCAGCAGCTTAGTGCCCACACTTTGGACTTCACCCCTCCACTTT. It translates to CASSLVPTLWTSPLHF.

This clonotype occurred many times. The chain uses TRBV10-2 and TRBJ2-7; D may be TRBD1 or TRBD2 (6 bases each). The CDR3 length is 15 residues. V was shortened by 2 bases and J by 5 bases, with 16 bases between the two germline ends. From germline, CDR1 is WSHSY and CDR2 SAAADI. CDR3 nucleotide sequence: TGCGCCAGCAGTGAGCTGGGGGGCGCGAAAAACGAGCAGTACTTC. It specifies CASSELGGAKNEQYF.

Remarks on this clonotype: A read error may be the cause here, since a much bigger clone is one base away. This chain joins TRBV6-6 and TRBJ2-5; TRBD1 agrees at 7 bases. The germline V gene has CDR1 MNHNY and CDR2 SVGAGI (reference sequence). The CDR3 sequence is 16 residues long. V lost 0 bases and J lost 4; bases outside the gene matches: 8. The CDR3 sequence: CASSYSTIRQGETQYF. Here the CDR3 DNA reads TGTGCCAGCAGTTACTCGACGATAAGACAGGGAGAGACCCAGTACTTC.

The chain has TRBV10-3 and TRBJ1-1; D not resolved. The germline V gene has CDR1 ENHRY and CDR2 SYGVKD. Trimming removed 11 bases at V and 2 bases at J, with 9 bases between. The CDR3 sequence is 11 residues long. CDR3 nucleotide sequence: TGTGCCGTAAGGGAAAACACTGAAGCTTTCTTT. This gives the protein CAVRENTEAFF.

The CDR3 reads CASSQGARHGELFF. The CDR3 nucleotides read TGTGCCAGCAGCCAAGGGGCTCGCCACGGGGAGCTGTTTTTT. The chain combines TRBV3-1 with TRBJ2-2; D remains ambiguous. Trimming stripped 1 base from V and 7 bases from J, with 10 bases between. Per the germline V gene, CDR1 is LGHDT and CDR2 is YNNKEL (reference sequence). This CDR3 comprises 14 residues.

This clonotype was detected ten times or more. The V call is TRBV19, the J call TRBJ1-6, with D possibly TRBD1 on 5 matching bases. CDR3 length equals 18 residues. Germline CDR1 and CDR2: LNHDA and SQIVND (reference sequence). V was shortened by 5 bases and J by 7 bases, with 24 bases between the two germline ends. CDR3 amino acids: CASSDHGRGGFENSPLHF. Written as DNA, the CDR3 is TGTGCCAGTAGTGACCACGGGCGCGGGGGATTTGAGAATTCACCCCTCCACTTT. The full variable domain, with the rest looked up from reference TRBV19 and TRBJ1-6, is DGGITQSPKYLFRKEGQNVTLSCEQNLNHDAMYWYRQDPGQGLRLIYYSQIVNDFQKGDIAEGYSVSREKKESFPLTVTSAQKNPTAFYLCASSDHGRGGFENSPLHFGNGTRLTVT.

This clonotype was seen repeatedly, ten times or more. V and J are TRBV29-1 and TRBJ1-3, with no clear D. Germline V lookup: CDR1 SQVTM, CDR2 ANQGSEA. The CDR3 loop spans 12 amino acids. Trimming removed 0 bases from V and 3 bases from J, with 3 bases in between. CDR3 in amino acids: CSVEEFGNTIYF. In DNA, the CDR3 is TGCAGCGTTGAAGAATTTGGAAACACCATATATTTT.

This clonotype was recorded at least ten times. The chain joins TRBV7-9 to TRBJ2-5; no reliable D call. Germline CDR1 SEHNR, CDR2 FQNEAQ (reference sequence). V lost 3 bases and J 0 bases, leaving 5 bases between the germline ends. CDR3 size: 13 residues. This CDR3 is CASSLTDQETQYF. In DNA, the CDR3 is TGTGCCAGCAGCTTGACCGACCAAGAGACCCAGTACTTC.

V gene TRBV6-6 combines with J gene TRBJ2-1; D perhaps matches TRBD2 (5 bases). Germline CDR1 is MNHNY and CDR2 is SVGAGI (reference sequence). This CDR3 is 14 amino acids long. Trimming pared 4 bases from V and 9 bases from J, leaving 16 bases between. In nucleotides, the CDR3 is TGTGCCAGCAGTTCCCCGACGGGGTGGGGTGAGCAGTTCTTC. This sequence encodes CASSSPTGWGEQFF.

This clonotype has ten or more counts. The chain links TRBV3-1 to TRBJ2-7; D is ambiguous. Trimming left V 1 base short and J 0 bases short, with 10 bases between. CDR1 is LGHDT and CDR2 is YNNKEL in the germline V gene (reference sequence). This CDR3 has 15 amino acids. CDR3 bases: TGTGCCAGCAGCCAAGGTGAGGACGGCTCCTACGAGCAGTACTTC. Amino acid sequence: CASSQGEDGSYEQYF.

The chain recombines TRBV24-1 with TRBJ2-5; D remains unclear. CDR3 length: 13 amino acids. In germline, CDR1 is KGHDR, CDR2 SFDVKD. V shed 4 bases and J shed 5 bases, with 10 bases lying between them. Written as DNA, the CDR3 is TGTGCCACCAGTGACCACAGCTCGGAGACCCAGTACTTC. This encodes CATSDHSSETQYF.